The present entry profiles one TCR beta chain with its context. Its antigen specificity is not known. This CDR3 fails to terminate in the conserved phenylalanine or tryptophan, so it likely reflects a read error. Without any cell sorting, total RNA and DNA were co-extracted from roughly 21-30 mg of bulk tissue using the AllPrep DNA/RNA mini kit. Between late 2015 and March 2016, roughly 5 patients in China with histopathologically diagnosed primary liver carcinoma had their tumors surgically resected. Patients had chronic HBV infection and were treatment-naive at sampling. Fresh tumor and adjacent tissue pieces were bisected; one half was stored in RNAlater at -80°C, the other sent for histology. TCRbeta-specific cDNA was reverse-transcribed from about 520 ng total RNA using a constant-region primer and ProtoScript II reverse transcriptase. The TCRbeta libraries were prepared through three rounds of nested multiplex PCR following a slightly modified ARM-PCR procedure. Multiplex TRBV1-TRBV30 forward primers and a Cbeta reverse primer were used in the first two PCR rounds, each of which was run for roughly 10 cycles. Sample barcodes and Illumina adapters were added in a final 25-cycle PCR with Deep VentR polymerase. Amplicons of 200-500 bp were gel-purified with a QIAquick gel extraction kit before sequencing. An Illumina HiSeq 2500 was used to sequence the TCRbeta amplicons, generating 250-bp paired-end reads. Processing in the source paper ran as follows. Reads were quality-trimmed with Trimmomatic v0.33, and paired reads were merged with FLASH v1.2.11 to recover full CDR3 sequences. V, D and J germline segments were assigned to the rearranged TCRbeta sequences using MiGEC v1.2.1b. Clonotype statistics and Shannon-Wiener diversity indices were calculated with VDJtools v1.0.0. To cut down on sampling bias, every analysis after diversity analysis relied on just the 250 most abundant clonotypes from each sample. TCRdb ran its own pipeline on the public reads, namely fastp trimming at Q25 and MiXCR clone calling, and kept in-frame beta chains. Rows are combined by CDR3 protein, so each entry shows the most common genes and DNA. These V and J calls originate from TCRdb's pipeline instead of the authors' own analysis. This sample holds about 37,000 distinct CDR3 sequences; roughly 75% were observed only once. Jointly, the top ten make up more than 30% of the sample.

This sample is drawn from a study of tumor-infiltrating lymphocytes in primary liver carcinoma (dated by TCRdb to 2016 to 2017). About the study as a whole: The five patients, three men and two women aged 30 to 69 years, had hepatocellular carcinoma (four) or combined HCC and intrahepatic cholangiocarcinoma (one). For each liver tumor, the study sampled five regions along with adjacent normal tissue and blood, and applied TCRbeta repertoire sequencing, expression microarrays and whole-exome sequencing. The five patients had tumors staged T1-T3 N0M0, with maximum diameters ranging from about 4.2 to 10 cm. Each sample produced about 3.5 to 7.13 million productive TCRbeta reads, and read depth showed no significant difference between tissue types. A total of roughly 35 specimens from 5 patients went through TCRbeta repertoire sequencing, namely 25 tumor regions, 5 adjacent noncancerous liver tissues and 5 peripheral blood samples. Repertoires from technical replicates were highly reproducible, with mean shared-clone rates near 0.89 and correlation coefficients above 0.95.

Results and caveats for the whole study, not just this receptor: A significantly larger repertoire fraction was made up by the top 250 clones in tumors than in blood (p = 0.039). Only the TCR beta chain was sequenced, which likely underestimates true repertoire diversity because unpaired alpha chains were not captured. Repertoire overlap was found to be higher between tumor regions (mean roughly 35%) than between tumor-adjacent (about 17%) or tumor-blood (about 14%) pairs, consistent with antigen-driven expansion. Comparison of CD4+ and CD8+ T cell repertoires was precluded by the use of bulk unsorted samples. The study included only four to six patients, and the authors note findings should be validated in a larger study.

Including both end residues, the CDR3 is 17 amino acids long. Only the CDR3 region is kept as DNA, spanning 51 bases read in frame from base 1. CDR1 and CDR2, looked up from the germline V gene, are SGHRS and YFSETQ. The sample consisted of tumor-adjacent normal liver tissue. The clonotype originates from a man in his forties or fifties with primary liver carcinoma and hepatitis B virus infection. The chain is made from TRBV5-1 and TRBJ2-1; TRBD2 fits 8 bases in the junction. The sequence in DNA is TGCACCAGCAGCTTGGATCCTAGCGGGCTAACGTACAATGAGCAGTTCATC. Its translation reads: CTSSLDPSGLTYNEQFI.